This TCR beta chain was profiled in a study of blood T cells in healthy people across ages. Using a J-beta primer mix together with a sample-barcoded 5' primer, a second PCR was run for about 7 to 12 cycles. TCRdb recomputed calls from the 5' RACE reads with MiXCR, one row per CDR3 protein. The sample has 910,000 or so distinct CDR3 sequences, about 53% seen once; the top ten hold roughly a fifth. V lost 2 bases and J 2 bases, leaving 10 bases between the germline ends. Germline CDR1 and CDR2: MNHEY and SVGAGI. The CDR3 extends over 15 amino acids. The receptor comes from a woman aged 55-69 years in good health. The chain employs TRBV6-5 and TRBJ2-1, with D possibly matching TRBD1 (5 bases). The sample consisted of blood. The CDR3: CASSYGPGTYNEQFF. For the CDR3, the DNA is TGTGCCAGCAGTTACGGTCCAGGGACCTACAATGAGCAGTTCTTC.